These 9 T cell receptor beta chains originate from one sample sequenced in a study of blood T cell repertoires in COVID-19. Measured with immunoSEQ multiplex PCR; TCRdb has only the in-frame clones, and not every one. The data show around 270,000 clones, with 80% to 85% seen just once and around 16% held by the top ten. The specimen was peripheral blood. The receptor source for this set is a person aged 65 to 79 with COVID-19, enrolled during active disease.

The chain carries TRBV10-3 and TRBJ1-1, with TRBD1 as a possible D gene (6 bases). Germline assignment: CDR1 ENHRY and CDR2 SYGVKD. The CDR3 extends over 17 amino acids. V lost 0 bases to trimming and J lost 5 bases, with 19 bases between them. The CDR3 protein is CAISESIRGGLATEAFF. The CDR3 DNA reads TGTGCCATCAGTGAGTCGATCAGGGGTGGACTGGCGACTGAAGCTTTCTTT.

The chain couples TRBV9 to TRBJ2-3, with TRBD2 matching over 11 bases. Germline V gene data show CDR1 as SGDLS and CDR2 as YYNGEE. Trimming took 4 bases from V and 6 from J; bases not matched to a gene: 10. CDR3 size: 16 residues. For the CDR3, the DNA is TGTGCCAGCAGCCTGCGTAGCGGGGGGGCAGGTGATACGCAGTATTTT. This codes for CASSLRSGGAGDTQYF.

The chain employs TRBV4-2 and TRBJ2-1; TRBD2 matches 10 bases. Looked up from germline, CDR1 is LGHNA and CDR2 is YNFKEQ. The CDR3 totals 16 residues. V dropped 1 base and J dropped 8; count of bases not matched to a gene: 8. DNA for the CDR3: TGTGCCAGCAGCCAAGGGGCTAGCGGGAGCACCGATGAGCAGTTCTTC. This gives the protein CASSQGASGSTDEQFF.

The CDR3 region is CASSLQGAGDEKLFF. Written as DNA, the CDR3 is TGTGCCAGCAGCCTACAGGGGGCGGGTGACGAAAAACTGTTTTTT. The rearrangement uses TRBV3-1 (or the pseudogene TRBV3-2) and TRBJ1-4, with TRBD1 identical over 9 bases. Germline-derived CDR1 and CDR2 are LGHDT and YNNKEL (reference sequence). J gave up 8 bases and V 4 bases, and 8 bases lay outside the gene matches. The CDR3 runs to 15 residues.

The chain has TRBV6-6 and TRBJ2-3; 10 bases align to TRBD2. Germline CDR1 and CDR2: MNHNY and SVGAGI (reference sequence). The CDR3 spans 15 residues. Trimming cost V 4 bases and J 6 bases; bases outside gene matches: 7. For the CDR3, the DNA is TGTGCCAGCAGTTCAGCGGGAGGGCCGGGGGATACGCAGTATTTT. Protein: CASSSAGGPGDTQYF.

This chain uses TRBV5-1 with TRBJ1-2; TRBD1 is a possible D gene (6 bases). V was trimmed by 4 bases and J by 7 bases, leaving 17 bases between them. This CDR3 is 14 amino acids long. Germline values: CDR1 SGHRS, CDR2 YFSETQ. The CDR3 is CASSPYRARGGYTF. Here the CDR3 DNA reads TGCGCCAGCAGCCCCTACAGGGCCCGGGGTGGCTACACCTTC.

The DNA of the CDR3 is TGTGCCAGCAGCAATTATGGGGGGGCAGGCGAAAAACTGTTTTTT. Its protein is CASSNYGGAGEKLFF. This chain joins TRBV5-6 and TRBJ1-4; TRBD1 is a possible D gene (6 bases). CDR1 is SGHDT, CDR2 YYEEEE, per germline. Trimming cost V 4 bases and J 8 bases, with 18 bases left between them. This CDR3 has 15 amino acids.

Only a few counts were recorded for this clone. The chain uses TRBV7-6 and TRBJ2-7, with 9 bases fitting TRBD1. The length of the CDR3 is 15 residues. The V gene end was trimmed by 1 base and the J gene end by 5 bases; junction bases not matched to a gene: 6. The germline V gene encodes CDR1 SGHVS and CDR2 FNYEAQ. CDR3 DNA sequence: TGTGCCAGCAGCTTAGTTCCGGGACAGGGTAACGAGCAGTACTTC. Protein: CASSLVPGQGNEQYF.

This rearrangement joins TRBV5-4 to TRBJ1-6; 9 nucleotides match TRBD1. The CDR3 is 15 amino acids. The V and J ends lost 3 bases and 7 bases, in that order; junction bases with no gene match: 5. The V gene's germline CDR1 is SGHNT and CDR2 YYREEE (reference sequence). CDR3 DNA: TGTGCCAGCAGCTCCCGGACAGGGGAAAATTCACCCCTCCACTTT. Translation gives CASSSRTGENSPLHF.